This passage covers 8 T cell receptor beta chains from one sample sequenced in a study of technical replicates of blood from a few donors. Some clones are missing from TCRdb's copy, which holds only in-frame ones; the method was immunoSEQ multiplex PCR. Among 65,000 to 95,000 clones, about 94% were seen once, and the ten largest hold approximately 0.39%. Sequences were obtained from T cells isolated from PBMCs. Receptors were obtained from a human donor in good health.

J is TRBJ1-2 and V is TRBV13; TRBD1 matches 8 bases. V shed 5 bases and J 3 bases; nucleotides not matched to a gene: 5. The germline V gene has CDR1 PRHDT and CDR2 FYEKMQ (reference sequence). The CDR3 sequence is 14 residues long. CDR3: CASSPQGQDYGYTF. CDR3 bases: TGTGCCAGCAGCCCACAGGGACAGGACTATGGCTACACCTTC.

The genes are TRBV21-1 and TRBJ2-3; TRBD1, the D gene given by the table, was not confirmed from the DNA. TRBV21-1 counts as a pseudogene. This CDR3 comprises 15 residues. The CDR3 nucleotides read TGTGCCAGCAGCAAGCGGAAGACAGGCACAGATACGCAGTATTTT. The encoded protein is CASSKRKTGTDTQYF.

The chain is built from TRBV6-1 and TRBJ1-1; D not resolved. The CDR3 contains 13 residues. Trimming removed 7 bases at V and 5 bases at J, with 14 bases between. Germline V gives CDR1 MNHNS, CDR2 SASEGT. The CDR3 loop is CASMAPIGTEAFF. The CDR3 coding sequence is TGTGCCAGCATGGCACCCATTGGTACTGAAGCTTTCTTT.

This clone appeared once. This chain joins TRBV9 and TRBJ2-5; D possibly corresponds to TRBD2 (7 bases). The CDR3 consists of 14 residues. Germline V CDR1 and CDR2: SGDLS, YYNGEE. Trimming pared 0 bases from V and 4 bases from J, leaving 10 bases between. In DNA, the CDR3 is TGTGCCAGCAGCGTAGACGGGGGGCTAGAGACCCAGTACTTC. Translating gives CASSVDGGLETQYF.

This chain uses TRBV9 with TRBJ1-1; D may be TRBD1 (5 bases). Per germline, CDR1 SGDLS and CDR2 YYNGEE. Trimming cost V 2 bases and J 6 bases, with 8 bases left between them. The CDR3 totals 12 residues. The DNA of the CDR3 is TGTGCCAGCAGCGTTCAGGGCTCTGAAGCTTTCTTT. It specifies CASSVQGSEAFF.

J is TRBJ2-7 and V is TRBV28, with TRBD1 matching 8 bases. The CDR3 extends over 15 amino acids. CDR1 and CDR2 from the germline V gene are MDHEN and SYDVKM. The V gene end was trimmed by 2 bases and the J gene end by 2 bases; junction bases not matched to a gene: 5. The CDR3 here is CASSLQGAEAYEQYF. The CDR3 DNA follows: TGTGCCAGCAGTTTACAGGGGGCGGAGGCCTACGAGCAGTACTTC.

The V call is TRBV13, the J call TRBJ2-7; 8 bases are a match to TRBD1. The CDR3 contains 14 residues. Germline V CDR1 and CDR2: PRHDT, FYEKMQ (reference sequence). Trimming at V came to 3 bases and at J to 3 bases, leaving 4 bases not matched to a gene. The CDR3 nucleotides read TGTGCCAGCAGCTTCACAGGGGGTCTCTACGAGCAGTACTTC. The encoded protein is CASSFTGGLYEQYF.

The chain employs TRBV29-1 and TRBJ2-1; TRBD1 might be the D (5 bases). The CDR3 covers 13 residues. V lost 3 bases, J lost 2 bases, and 8 bases lay in between. Germline CDR1 SQVTM, CDR2 ANQGSEA. CDR3 region: CSVDTGTYNEQFF. For the CDR3, the DNA is TGCAGCGTTGACACAGGCACCTACAATGAGCAGTTCTTC.